This TCR beta chain was identified in a study of shared clonotypes between healthy human individuals. This CDR3 contains 15 residues. The V end was cut by 1 base, the J end by 3 bases, with 12 bases between. In germline, CDR1 is LNHDA, CDR2 SQIVND (reference sequence). Here immunoSEQ multiplex PCR was the method, and the copy in TCRdb shows in-frame clones only, minus some. This repertoire shows some 2.1 million clones, around 95% found once; its top ten account for 0.13%. The TCR sequence derives from a man younger than 35 in good health. The genes are TRBV19 and TRBJ1-1; perhaps TRBD1 as D (6 bases). The sample was naive CD4+ T cells sorted from blood. As to subset: CD45RA+ positively selected. The CDR3 DNA is TGTGCCAGTAGTATAGGAACAGGGCCCGACACTGAAGCTTTCTTT. Amino acid sequence: CASSIGTGPDTEAFF.